Listed below are T cell receptor beta chains from one sample, sequenced in a study of T cell changes during pregnancy in multiple sclerosis. Here immunoSEQ multiplex PCR was the method, and the copy in TCRdb shows in-frame clones only, minus some. The sample shows roughly 110,000 clones, about 90% of them seen only once. This specimen consisted of peripheral blood, obtained after pregnancy. Receptors originate from a female donor with multiple sclerosis, enrolled in a pregnancy study. The CDR3 runs from the conserved cysteine through the conserved F or W. A D gene is named only where the DNA matches it firmly. Clone size is given for some rows only: seen once, a few or many times, or a class if the clone is expanded.

clone_size: -; v_call: TRBV27; cdr3_length: 17; d_call: -; j_call: TRBJ2-7; cdr3_nt: TGTGCCAGCAGTTTATCCCGGACCCTCGGGGGCTCCTACGAGCAGTACTTC; cdr3_aa: CASSLSRTLGGSYEQYF
clone_size: -; v_call: TRBV6-1; cdr3_length: 15; d_call: -; j_call: TRBJ1-2; cdr3_nt: TGTGCCAGCAGTGTCGAGGGAGGGCCTAACTATGGCTACACCTTC; cdr3_aa: CASSVEGGPNYGYTF
clone_size: -; v_call: TRBV30; cdr3_length: 15; d_call: TRBD2; j_call: TRBJ2-5; cdr3_nt: TGTGCCTGGAACCCTTACGGGAGGGAAGGGCTTGAGCAGTACTTC; cdr3_aa: CAWNPYGREGLEQYF
clone_size: -; v_call: TRBV19; cdr3_length: 17; d_call: TRBD2; j_call: TRBJ2-6; cdr3_nt: TGTGCCAGTAGTCGACCTACTCGGGGGGCTGGGGCCAACGTCCTGACTTTC; cdr3_aa: CASSRPTRGAGANVLTF
clone_size: -; v_call: TRBV21-1; cdr3_length: 12; d_call: -; j_call: TRBJ2-7; cdr3_nt: TGTGCCAGGGGTGGAGGGAGTCTCGAGCAGTACTTC; cdr3_aa: CARGGGSLEQYF
clone_size: -; v_call: TRBV19; cdr3_length: 16; d_call: TRBD2; j_call: TRBJ2-7; cdr3_nt: TGTGCCAGTAGTAGCCCAAGCGAGCGGGATTCCTACGAGCAGTACTTC; cdr3_aa: CASSSPSERDSYEQYF
clone_size: -; v_call: TRBV2; cdr3_length: 15; d_call: TRBD2; j_call: TRBJ2-2; cdr3_nt: TGTGCCAGCTCTGTCCTAGCGGTAAACACCGGGGAGCTGTTTTTT; cdr3_aa: CASSVLAVNTGELFF
clone_size: -; v_call: TRBV4-1; cdr3_length: 11; d_call: TRBD2; j_call: TRBJ2-1; cdr3_nt: TGCGCCAGCAGCCAGGGACTAGACAGGTTCTTC; cdr3_aa: CASSQGLDRFF
clone_size: -; v_call: TRBV28; cdr3_length: 15; d_call: TRBD1; j_call: TRBJ1-1; cdr3_nt: TGTGCCAGCAGCAAGGCTAGACAGGGACCCACTGAAGCTTTCTTT; cdr3_aa: CASSKARQGPTEAFF
clone_size: -; v_call: TRBV19; cdr3_length: 14; d_call: -; j_call: TRBJ2-7; cdr3_nt: TGTGCCAGTAGCGCAGGTACCCTCGGCCACGAGCAGTACTTC; cdr3_aa: CASSAGTLGHEQYF
clone_size: -; v_call: TRBV27; cdr3_length: 16; d_call: TRBD1; j_call: TRBJ2-6; cdr3_nt: TGTGCCAGCGGATTCCGTCAGGGGGCTGGGGCCAACGTCCTGACTTTC; cdr3_aa: CASGFRQGAGANVLTF
clone_size: -; v_call: TRBV27; cdr3_length: 14; d_call: -; j_call: TRBJ1-2; cdr3_nt: TGTGCCAGCTCTCTACAGTCAGGGAACTATGGCTACACCTTC; cdr3_aa: CASSLQSGNYGYTF
clone_size: -; v_call: TRBV19; cdr3_length: 14; d_call: TRBD1; j_call: TRBJ2-3; cdr3_nt: TGTGCCAGTAGTGTGACAGGGTCCGCAGATACGCAGTATTTT; cdr3_aa: CASSVTGSADTQYF
clone_size: -; v_call: TRBV7-2; cdr3_length: 14; d_call: TRBD2; j_call: TRBJ2-7; cdr3_nt: TGTGCCAGCACGCCAGCGGGGGCGTTTCGGGAGCAGTACTTC; cdr3_aa: CASTPAGAFREQYF
clone_size: once; v_call: TRBV30; cdr3_length: 14; d_call: TRBD2; j_call: TRBJ2-1; cdr3_nt: TGTGCCTCTTCCGGGACTAGCGCCCACAATGAGCAGTTCTTC; cdr3_aa: CASSGTSAHNEQFF
clone_size: -; v_call: TRBV9; cdr3_length: 15; d_call: -; j_call: TRBJ1-3; cdr3_nt: TGTGCCAGCAGCTTAAGTACAGGGTTTGGAAACACCATATATTTT; cdr3_aa: CASSLSTGFGNTIYF
clone_size: -; v_call: TRBV6-5; cdr3_length: 15; d_call: -; j_call: TRBJ2-3; cdr3_nt: TGTGCCAGCAGTTACGGAGGAGCTAGCACAGATACGCAGTATTTT; cdr3_aa: CASSYGGASTDTQYF
clone_size: -; v_call: TRBV10-3; cdr3_length: 13; d_call: -; j_call: TRBJ1-3; cdr3_nt: TGTGCCACCGGAGGGTTTTCTGGAAACACCATATATTTT; cdr3_aa: CATGGFSGNTIYF
clone_size: -; v_call: TRBV9; cdr3_length: 11; d_call: -; j_call: TRBJ1-2; cdr3_nt: TGTGCCAGCAGCGTAGAGGGGCGCTACACCTTC; cdr3_aa: CASSVEGRYTF
clone_size: -; v_call: TRBV19; cdr3_length: 15; d_call: -; j_call: TRBJ1-1; cdr3_nt: TGTGCCAGTAGTTTCGCAGTCGGGCGGGACACTGAAGCTTTCTTT; cdr3_aa: CASSFAVGRDTEAFF
clone_size: -; v_call: TRBV11-2; cdr3_length: 15; d_call: -; j_call: TRBJ1-1; cdr3_nt: TGTGCCAGCAGAGCCGGTGGAGGTCTGAACACTGAAGCTTTCTTT; cdr3_aa: CASRAGGGLNTEAFF
clone_size: -; v_call: TRBV7-9; cdr3_length: 15; d_call: TRBD2; j_call: TRBJ2-1; cdr3_nt: TGTGCCAGCAGCTTAGTAGCGGGAGGGAGCAATGAGCAGTTCTTC; cdr3_aa: CASSLVAGGSNEQFF
clone_size: -; v_call: TRBV7-2; cdr3_length: 14; d_call: -; j_call: TRBJ1-1; cdr3_nt: TGTGCCAGCAGCCATGGGACATCAGGCACTGAAGCTTTCTTT; cdr3_aa: CASSHGTSGTEAFF
clone_size: -; v_call: TRBV2; cdr3_length: 13; d_call: TRBD1; j_call: TRBJ1-1; cdr3_nt: TGTGCCTGCCGGGAGAGGGGGCTTACTGAAGCTTTCTTT; cdr3_aa: CACRERGLTEAFF
clone_size: -; v_call: TRBV5-1; cdr3_length: 14; d_call: -; j_call: TRBJ2-1; cdr3_nt: TGCGCCAGCAGCCCTCCTACGGGATACAATGAGCAGTTCTTC; cdr3_aa: CASSPPTGYNEQFF
clone_size: -; v_call: TRBV13; cdr3_length: 16; d_call: TRBD1; j_call: TRBJ1-3; cdr3_nt: TGTGCCAGCAGCCCGACAGGGTGGACCTCTGGAAACACCATATATTTT; cdr3_aa: CASSPTGWTSGNTIYF
clone_size: -; v_call: TRBV5-8; cdr3_length: 13; d_call: -; j_call: TRBJ1-1; cdr3_nt: TGTGCCAGTCGACTCAGGGGCAGCACTGAAGCTTTCTTT; cdr3_aa: CASRLRGSTEAFF
clone_size: -; v_call: TRBV5-1; cdr3_length: 15; d_call: -; j_call: TRBJ2-3; cdr3_nt: TGCGCCAGCAGCTTACGCGGGGTTTCCACAGATACGCAGTATTTT; cdr3_aa: CASSLRGVSTDTQYF
clone_size: once; v_call: TRBV27; cdr3_length: 15; d_call: -; j_call: TRBJ1-1; cdr3_nt: TGTGCCAGCAGTTTATTCGGCAGGGCTGTCACTGAAGCTTTCTTT; cdr3_aa: CASSLFGRAVTEAFF
clone_size: -; v_call: TRBV5-1; cdr3_length: 15; d_call: -; j_call: TRBJ2-3; cdr3_nt: TGCGCCAGCAGCTTGGATCGGTCCAGCACAGATACGCAGTATTTT; cdr3_aa: CASSLDRSSTDTQYF
clone_size: -; v_call: TRBV7-8; cdr3_length: 17; d_call: TRBD1; j_call: TRBJ1-2; cdr3_nt: TGTGCCAGCAGCCCAACACAGGGGAGCCCGCTAAACTATGGCTACACCTTC; cdr3_aa: CASSPTQGSPLNYGYTF
clone_size: -; v_call: TRBV13; cdr3_length: 12; d_call: -; j_call: TRBJ1-1; cdr3_nt: TGTGCCAGCAGCTTAGGACAGGTTGAAGCTTTCTTT; cdr3_aa: CASSLGQVEAFF
clone_size: -; v_call: TRBV5-5; cdr3_length: 14; d_call: -; j_call: TRBJ1-5; cdr3_nt: TGTGCCAGCAGCTTCCAGTATAGCAATCAGCCCCAGCATTTT; cdr3_aa: CASSFQYSNQPQHF
clone_size: -; v_call: TRBV7-2; cdr3_length: 13; d_call: -; j_call: TRBJ1-2; cdr3_nt: TGTGCCAGCAGCTTACAGGGTCCCTATGGCTACACCTTC; cdr3_aa: CASSLQGPYGYTF
clone_size: -; v_call: TRBV11-2; cdr3_length: 12; d_call: -; j_call: TRBJ1-1; cdr3_nt: TGTGCCAGCAGCTCGGGAGGGACTGAAGCTTTCTTT; cdr3_aa: CASSSGGTEAFF
clone_size: -; v_call: TRBV4-2; cdr3_length: 16; d_call: -; j_call: TRBJ1-1; cdr3_nt: TGTGCCAGCAGCCAAGAATGGGGGGTCAAGAACACTGAAGCTTTCTTT; cdr3_aa: CASSQEWGVKNTEAFF
clone_size: -; v_call: TRBV7-2; cdr3_length: 18; d_call: -; j_call: TRBJ2-4; cdr3_nt: TGTGCCAGCAGCTTGATGCTAGAGTTAGGCGGGGCCAAAAACATTCAGTACTTC; cdr3_aa: CASSLMLELGGAKNIQYF
clone_size: once; v_call: TRBV18; cdr3_length: 13; d_call: -; j_call: TRBJ1-4; cdr3_nt: TGTGCCAGCTCACCAGCGGGGCTTGAAAAACTGTTTTTT; cdr3_aa: CASSPAGLEKLFF
clone_size: -; v_call: TRBV9; cdr3_length: 13; d_call: -; j_call: TRBJ2-1; cdr3_nt: TGTGCCAGCAGCGCAAACCTATGGAGTGAGCAGTTCTTC; cdr3_aa: CASSANLWSEQFF
clone_size: -; v_call: TRBV19; cdr3_length: 14; d_call: -; j_call: TRBJ1-1; cdr3_nt: TGTGCCAGTAGTATTGATACTGGGAACACTGAAGCTTTCTTT; cdr3_aa: CASSIDTGNTEAFF
clone_size: -; v_call: TRBV20-1; cdr3_length: 11; d_call: TRBD1; j_call: TRBJ2-7; cdr3_nt: TGCAGCTTTACAGGGGACCACGAGCAGTACTTC; cdr3_aa: CSFTGDHEQYF
clone_size: -; v_call: TRBV30; cdr3_length: 13; d_call: TRBD2; j_call: TRBJ2-7; cdr3_nt: TGTGCCTCCACGGGACTAGCTCTCTACGAGCAGTACTTC; cdr3_aa: CASTGLALYEQYF
clone_size: -; v_call: TRBV6-5; cdr3_length: 11; d_call: -; j_call: TRBJ2-1; cdr3_nt: TGTGCCAGCAGAGACAACAATGAGCAGTTCTTC; cdr3_aa: CASRDNNEQFF
clone_size: -; v_call: TRBV28; cdr3_length: 15; d_call: TRBD1; j_call: TRBJ2-7; cdr3_nt: TGTGCCAGCAGTTTAATTAGGCAGGGGGTAGACGAGCAGTACTTC; cdr3_aa: CASSLIRQGVDEQYF
clone_size: -; v_call: TRBV5-1; cdr3_length: 14; d_call: -; j_call: TRBJ1-5; cdr3_nt: TGCGCCAGCAGCTTGGAGAGCCGCAATCAGCCCCAGCATTTT; cdr3_aa: CASSLESRNQPQHF
clone_size: -; v_call: TRBV28; cdr3_length: 13; d_call: -; j_call: TRBJ1-5; cdr3_nt: TGTGCCAGCAGGGGGGCAGGGGCTGATCCCCAGCATTTT; cdr3_aa: CASRGAGADPQHF